Listed below are T cell receptor beta chains from one sample, sequenced in a study of blood T cell repertoires in COVID-19. Produced via immunoSEQ multiplex PCR; TCRdb's table is partial and in-frame only. This sample has about 200,000 clones, with about 94% found just once. The specimen sequenced was peripheral blood. Receptors originate from a man aged 60 to 69 with COVID-19, enrolled during active disease. Both conserved end residues are part of each CDR3.

V gene: TRBV10-1
CDR3 protein: CASSDPGTGALNEQFF

V gene: TRBV7-2
CDR3 protein: CASSHRDRSSYNSPLHF

V gene: TRBV19
CDR3 protein: CASSIGEGNQPQHF

V gene: TRBV11-2
CDR3 protein: CASSLAIRVNTEAFF

V gene: TRBV19
CDR3 protein: CASSKTGGTDTQYF

V gene: TRBV30
CDR3 protein: CAWSGDSRSYEQYF

V gene: TRBV18
CDR3 protein: CASSPLTRFTGELFF

V gene: TRBV5-6
CDR3 protein: CASSLAKAGGPEAFF

V gene: TRBV9
CDR3 protein: CASSVLSQGSGNTIYF

V gene: TRBV10-3
CDR3 protein: CAIRPVGEDTEAFF